This T cell receptor beta chain was identified during a study of T cells in Graves' hyperthyroidism and ophthalmopathy. Amplification of TCR beta CDR3 regions was performed using RNA transcripts as template. TCR CDR3 regions were first amplified by RT-PCR with HTBI primers. TCRdb passed the multiplex PCR reads through MiXCR, listing each CDR3 protein once. The sample contains fewer than 400,000 distinct CDR3 sequences, around 25% of which appear only once. In regard to this clonotype: A read error is possible here, since a much larger clone lies one base away.

The CDR3 loop spans 11 amino acids. Not enrolled were patients with uncontrolled infection, other autoimmune disease, pregnancy or lactation. The sample consisted of blood. The V call is TRBV12-3 or TRBV12-4, the J call TRBJ2-5; the D gene could be TRBD1 or TRBD2 (5 bases each). This clonotype originated in a middle-aged man with Graves' hyperthyroidism. The CDR3 coding sequence is TGTGCCAGCAGGAACAGTGGGACCCAGCACTTC. Translated, it gives CASRNSGTQHF.